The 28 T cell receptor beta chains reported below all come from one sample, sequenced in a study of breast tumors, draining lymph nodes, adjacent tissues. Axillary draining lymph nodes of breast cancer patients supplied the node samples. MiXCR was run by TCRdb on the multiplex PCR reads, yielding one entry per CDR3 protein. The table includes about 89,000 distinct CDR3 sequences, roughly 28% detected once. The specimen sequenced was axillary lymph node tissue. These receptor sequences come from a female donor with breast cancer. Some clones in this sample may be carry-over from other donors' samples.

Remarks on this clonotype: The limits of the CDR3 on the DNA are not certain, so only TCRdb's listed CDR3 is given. CDR3 sequence: CASSFYICSARGGTSGPYEQYF. This rearrangement joins TRBV7-2 to TRBJ2-7; the D call in the table, TRBD2, was not verified against the DNA. From its first to its last residue, the CDR3 has 22 amino acids. In germline, CDR1 is SGHTA, CDR2 FQGNSA.

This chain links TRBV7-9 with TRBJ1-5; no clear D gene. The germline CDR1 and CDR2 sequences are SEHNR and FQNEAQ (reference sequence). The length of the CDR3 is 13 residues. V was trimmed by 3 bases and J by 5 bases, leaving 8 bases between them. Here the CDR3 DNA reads TGTGCCAGCAGCTTGGCGTTCGATCAGCCCCAGCATTTT. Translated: CASSLAFDQPQHF.

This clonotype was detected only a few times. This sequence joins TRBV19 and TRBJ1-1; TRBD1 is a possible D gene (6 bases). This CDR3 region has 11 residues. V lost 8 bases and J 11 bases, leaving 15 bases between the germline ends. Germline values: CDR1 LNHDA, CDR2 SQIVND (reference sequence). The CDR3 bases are TGTGCCAGTCGTTCCGGGACAAAGGCTTTCTTT. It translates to CASRSGTKAFF.

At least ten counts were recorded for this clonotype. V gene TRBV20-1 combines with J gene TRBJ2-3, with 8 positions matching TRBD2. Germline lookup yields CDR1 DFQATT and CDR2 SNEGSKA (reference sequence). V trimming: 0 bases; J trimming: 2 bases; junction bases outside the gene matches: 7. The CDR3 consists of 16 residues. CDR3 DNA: TGCAGTGCTAGAGATTTCCAGCGGGAGCACACAGATACGCAGTATTTT. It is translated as CSARDFQREHTDTQYF.

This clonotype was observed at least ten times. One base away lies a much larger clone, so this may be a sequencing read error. The CDR3 DNA sequence: TGCAGTGCTAGACCGGTCAATGAGCAGTCCTTC. Encoded protein: CSARPVNEQSF. The chain carries TRBV20-1 and TRBJ2-1; D unresolved. The CDR3 covers 11 residues. The germline gives CDR1 DFQATT, CDR2 SNEGSKA (reference sequence).

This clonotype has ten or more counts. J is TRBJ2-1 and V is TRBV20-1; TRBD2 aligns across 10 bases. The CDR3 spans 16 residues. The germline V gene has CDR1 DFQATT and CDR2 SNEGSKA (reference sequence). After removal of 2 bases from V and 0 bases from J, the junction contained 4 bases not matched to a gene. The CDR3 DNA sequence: TGCAGTGCTAGACGGCTAGCGGGAGACTCCTACAATGAGCAGTTCTTC. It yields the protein CSARRLAGDSYNEQFF.

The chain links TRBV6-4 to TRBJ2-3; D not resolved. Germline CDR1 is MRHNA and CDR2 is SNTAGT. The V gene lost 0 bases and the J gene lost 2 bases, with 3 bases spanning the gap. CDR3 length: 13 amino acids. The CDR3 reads CASSDSDTDTQYF. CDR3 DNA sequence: TGTGCCAGCAGTGACTCGGACACAGATACGCAGTATTTT.

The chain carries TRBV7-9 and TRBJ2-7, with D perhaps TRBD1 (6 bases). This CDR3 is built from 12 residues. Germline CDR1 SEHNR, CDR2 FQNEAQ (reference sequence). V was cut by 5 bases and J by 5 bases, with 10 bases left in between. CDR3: CASSGQFNEQYF. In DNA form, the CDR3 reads TGTGCCAGCAGCGGACAGTTCAACGAGCAGTACTTC.

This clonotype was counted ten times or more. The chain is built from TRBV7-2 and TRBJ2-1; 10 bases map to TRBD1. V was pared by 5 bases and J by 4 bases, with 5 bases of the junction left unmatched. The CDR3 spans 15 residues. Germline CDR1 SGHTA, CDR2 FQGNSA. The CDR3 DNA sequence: TGTGCCAGCAGCCGGGACAGGGGAGGGTACAATGAGCAGTTCTTC. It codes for CASSRDRGGYNEQFF.

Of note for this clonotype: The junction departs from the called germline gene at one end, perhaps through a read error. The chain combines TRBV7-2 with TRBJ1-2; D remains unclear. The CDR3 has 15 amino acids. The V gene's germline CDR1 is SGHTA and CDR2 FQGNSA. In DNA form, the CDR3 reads TGTGCCGGCAGCTTAGTTCCGTGGCTAAACTATGGCTACACCTTC. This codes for CAGSLVPWLNYGYTF.

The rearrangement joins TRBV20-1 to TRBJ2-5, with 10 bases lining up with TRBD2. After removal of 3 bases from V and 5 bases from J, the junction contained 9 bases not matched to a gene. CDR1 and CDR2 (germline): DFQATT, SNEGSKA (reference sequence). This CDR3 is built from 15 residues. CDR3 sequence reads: CSASRTSGGGETQYF. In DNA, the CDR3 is TGCAGTGCTAGCCGGACTAGCGGAGGAGGGGAGACCCAGTACTTC.

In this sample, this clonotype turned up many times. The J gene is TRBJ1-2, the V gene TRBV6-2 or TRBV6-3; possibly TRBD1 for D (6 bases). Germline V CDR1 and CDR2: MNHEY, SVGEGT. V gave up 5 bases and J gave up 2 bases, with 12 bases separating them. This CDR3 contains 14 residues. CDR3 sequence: CASSRDTTNYGYTF. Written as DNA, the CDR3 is TGTGCCAGCAGTCGGGACACCACGAACTATGGCTACACCTTC.

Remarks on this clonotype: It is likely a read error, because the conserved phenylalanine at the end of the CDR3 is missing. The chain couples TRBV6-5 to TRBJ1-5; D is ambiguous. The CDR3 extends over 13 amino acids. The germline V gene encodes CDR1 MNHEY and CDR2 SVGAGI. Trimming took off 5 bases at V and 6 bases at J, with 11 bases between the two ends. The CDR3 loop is CASSLQRGQPQHS. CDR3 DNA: TGTGCCAGCAGTCTCCAGCGAGGTCAGCCCCAGCATTCT.

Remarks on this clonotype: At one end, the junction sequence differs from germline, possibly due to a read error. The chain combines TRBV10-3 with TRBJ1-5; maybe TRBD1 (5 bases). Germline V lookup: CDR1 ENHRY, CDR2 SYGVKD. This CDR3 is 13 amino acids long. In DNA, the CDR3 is TGCGCCACCAGGGAAGATAGCAATCAGCCCCAGCATTTT. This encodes CATREDSNQPQHF.

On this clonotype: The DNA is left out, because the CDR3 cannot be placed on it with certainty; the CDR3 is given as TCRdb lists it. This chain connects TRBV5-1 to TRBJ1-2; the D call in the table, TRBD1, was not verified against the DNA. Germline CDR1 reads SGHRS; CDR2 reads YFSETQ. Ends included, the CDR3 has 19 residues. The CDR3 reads CASSIYLCSVAGGDNGYTF.

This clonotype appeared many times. Here the CDR3 reads CASSLRAGDQPQHF. CDR3 nucleotide sequence: TGTGCCAGCAGCCTTAGGGCGGGGGATCAGCCCCAGCATTTT. The chain links TRBV7-2 to TRBJ1-5; TRBD1 is a possible D gene (5 bases). The CDR3 is made up of 14 amino acids. The germline V gene encodes CDR1 SGHTA and CDR2 FQGNSA. Trimming removed 5 bases from V and 5 bases from J, with 13 bases in between. Complete variable domain (other parts from reference TRBV7-2 and TRBJ1-5): GAGVSQSPSNKVTEKGKDVELRCDPISGHTALYWYRQSLGQGLEFLIYFQGNSAPDKSGLPSDRFSAERTGGSVSTLTIQRTQQEDSAVYLCASSLRAGDQPQHFGDGTRLSIL.

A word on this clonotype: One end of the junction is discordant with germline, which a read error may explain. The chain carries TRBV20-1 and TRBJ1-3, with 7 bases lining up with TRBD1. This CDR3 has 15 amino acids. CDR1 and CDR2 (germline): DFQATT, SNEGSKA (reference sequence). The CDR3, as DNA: TGCAGTGCTAGGATAGGGACAGTCTCTGCAAACACCATGTATTTT. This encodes CSARIGTVSANTMYF.

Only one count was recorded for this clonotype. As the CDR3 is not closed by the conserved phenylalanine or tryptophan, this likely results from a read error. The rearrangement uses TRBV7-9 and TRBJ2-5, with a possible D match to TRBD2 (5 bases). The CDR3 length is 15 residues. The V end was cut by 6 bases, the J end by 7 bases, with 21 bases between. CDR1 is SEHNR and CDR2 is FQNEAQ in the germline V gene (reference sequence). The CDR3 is CASRGSLGHAGTQYL. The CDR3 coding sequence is TGTGCCAGCAGGGGCTCACTAGGGCATGCGGGGACCCAGTACCTC.

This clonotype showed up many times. The chain's CDR3 is CASSETYEQYF. The CDR3 DNA sequence: TGTGCCAGCAGCGAGACGTACGAGCAGTACTTC. The V call is TRBV7-9, the J call TRBJ2-7, with no clear D. Germline CDR1 SEHNR, CDR2 FQNEAQ (reference sequence). The CDR3 spans 11 residues. Deletions cut 5 bases from V and 4 bases from J, with 6 bases between.

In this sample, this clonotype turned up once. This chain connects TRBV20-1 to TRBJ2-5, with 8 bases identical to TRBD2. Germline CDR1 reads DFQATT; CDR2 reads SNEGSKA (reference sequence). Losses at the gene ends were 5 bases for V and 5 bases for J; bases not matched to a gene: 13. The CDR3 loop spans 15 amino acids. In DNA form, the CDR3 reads TGCAGTGCTCGGGAGTTCAGCGGGAGTATGGAGACCCAGTACTTC. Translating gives CSAREFSGSMETQYF.

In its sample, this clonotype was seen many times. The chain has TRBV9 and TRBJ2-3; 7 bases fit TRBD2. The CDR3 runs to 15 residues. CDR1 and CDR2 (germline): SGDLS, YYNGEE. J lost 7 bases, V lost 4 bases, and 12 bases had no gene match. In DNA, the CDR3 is TGTGCCAGCAGCCTCCGTGTAGCGGGTGTAAATACGCAGTATTTT. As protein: CASSLRVAGVNTQYF.

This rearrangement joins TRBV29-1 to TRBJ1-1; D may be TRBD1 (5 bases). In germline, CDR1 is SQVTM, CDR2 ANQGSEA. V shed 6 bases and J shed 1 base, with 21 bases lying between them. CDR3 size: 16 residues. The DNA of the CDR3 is TGCAGCGTCCTACTCCTCTTGGGGACGGCGAACACTGAAGCTTTCTTT. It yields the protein CSVLLLLGTANTEAFF.

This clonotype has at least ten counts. Here the CDR3 DNA reads TGTGCCAGCAGAAAGACAGGGGATCACAATGAGCAGTTCTTC. Its translation is CASRKTGDHNEQFF. This rearrangement joins TRBV28 to TRBJ2-1, with 8 bases identical to TRBD1. After removal of 6 bases from V and 5 bases from J, the junction contained 6 bases not matched to a gene. This CDR3 is built from 14 residues. Per the germline V gene, CDR1 is MDHEN and CDR2 is SYDVKM.

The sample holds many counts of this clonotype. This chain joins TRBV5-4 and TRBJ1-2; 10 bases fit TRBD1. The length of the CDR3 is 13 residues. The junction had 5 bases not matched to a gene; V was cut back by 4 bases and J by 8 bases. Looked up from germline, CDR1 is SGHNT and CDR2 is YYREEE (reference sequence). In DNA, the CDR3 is TGTGCCAGCAGCAACGACAGGGGGCGAGGCTACACCTTC. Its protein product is CASSNDRGRGYTF.

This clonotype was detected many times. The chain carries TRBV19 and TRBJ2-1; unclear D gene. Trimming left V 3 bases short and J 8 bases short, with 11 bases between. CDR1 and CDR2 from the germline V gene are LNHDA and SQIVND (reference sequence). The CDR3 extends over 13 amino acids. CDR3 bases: TGTGCCAGTAGTATGGAACTGGTCGATGAGCAGTTCTTC. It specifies CASSMELVDEQFF. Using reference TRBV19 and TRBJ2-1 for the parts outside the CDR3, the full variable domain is DGGITQSPKYLFRKEGQNVTLSCEQNLNHDAMYWYRQDPGQGLRLIYYSQIVNDFQKGDIAEGYSVSREKKESFPLTVTSAQKNPTAFYLCASSMELVDEQFFGPGTRLTVL.

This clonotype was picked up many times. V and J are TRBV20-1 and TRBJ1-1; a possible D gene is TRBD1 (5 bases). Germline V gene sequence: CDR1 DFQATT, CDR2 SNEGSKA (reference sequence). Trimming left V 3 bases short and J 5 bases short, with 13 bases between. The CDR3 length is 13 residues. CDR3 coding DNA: TGCAGTGCTAGGGAGGGGATGGAAACTGAAGCTTTCTTT. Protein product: CSAREGMETEAFF.

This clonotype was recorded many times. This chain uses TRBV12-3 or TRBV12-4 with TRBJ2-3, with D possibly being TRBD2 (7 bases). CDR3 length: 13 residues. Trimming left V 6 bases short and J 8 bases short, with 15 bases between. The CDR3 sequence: CASSFGGGGTQYF. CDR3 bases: TGTGCCAGCAGCTTTGGGGGGGGCGGTACGCAGTATTTT.

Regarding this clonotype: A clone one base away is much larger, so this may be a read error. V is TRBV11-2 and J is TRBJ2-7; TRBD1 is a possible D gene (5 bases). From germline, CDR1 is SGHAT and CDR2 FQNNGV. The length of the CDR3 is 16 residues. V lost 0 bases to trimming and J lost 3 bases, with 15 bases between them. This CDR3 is CASSLEAGSSFYEQYF. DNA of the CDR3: TGTGCCAGCAGCTTAGAAGCAGGGTCTTCCTTCTACGAGCAGTACTTC.